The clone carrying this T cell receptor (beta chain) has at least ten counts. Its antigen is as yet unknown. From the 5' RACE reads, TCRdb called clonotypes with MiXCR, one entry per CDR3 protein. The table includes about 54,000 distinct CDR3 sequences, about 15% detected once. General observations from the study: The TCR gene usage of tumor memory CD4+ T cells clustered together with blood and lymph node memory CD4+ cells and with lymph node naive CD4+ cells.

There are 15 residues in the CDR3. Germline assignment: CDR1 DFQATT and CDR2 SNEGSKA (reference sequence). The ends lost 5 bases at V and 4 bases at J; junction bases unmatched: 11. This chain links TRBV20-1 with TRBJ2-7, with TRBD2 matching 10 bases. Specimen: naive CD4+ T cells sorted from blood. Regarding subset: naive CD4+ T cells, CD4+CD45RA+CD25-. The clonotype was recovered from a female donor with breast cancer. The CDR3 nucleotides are TGCAGTGCTCCCGATCTAGCGGGAGAGGGGTACGAGCAGTACTTC. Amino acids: CSAPDLAGEGYEQYF.